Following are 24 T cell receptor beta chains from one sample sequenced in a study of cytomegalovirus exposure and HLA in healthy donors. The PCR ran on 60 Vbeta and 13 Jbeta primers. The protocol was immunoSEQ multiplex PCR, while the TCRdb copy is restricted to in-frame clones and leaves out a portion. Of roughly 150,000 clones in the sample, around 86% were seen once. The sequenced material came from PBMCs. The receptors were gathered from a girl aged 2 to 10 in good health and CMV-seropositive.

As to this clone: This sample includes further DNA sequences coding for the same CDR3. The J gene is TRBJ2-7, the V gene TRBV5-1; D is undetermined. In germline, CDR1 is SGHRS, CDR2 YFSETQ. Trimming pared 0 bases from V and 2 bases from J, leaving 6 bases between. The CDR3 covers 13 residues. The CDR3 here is CASSLDSPYEQYF. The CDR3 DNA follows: TGCGCCAGCAGCTTGGACAGCCCCTACGAGCAGTACTTC.

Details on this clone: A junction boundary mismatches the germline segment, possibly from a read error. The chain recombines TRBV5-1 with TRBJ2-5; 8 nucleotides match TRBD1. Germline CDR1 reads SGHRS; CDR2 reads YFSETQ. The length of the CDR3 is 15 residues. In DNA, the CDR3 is TGCGCCAGCGGCTTCCGTTCAGGGGGCGAGGAGACCCAGTACTTC. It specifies CASGFRSGGEETQYF. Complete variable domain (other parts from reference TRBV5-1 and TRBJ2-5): KAGVTQTPRYLIKTRGQQVTLSCSPISGHRSVSWYQQTPGQGLQFLFEYFSETQRNKGNFPGRFSGRQFSNSRSEMNVSTLELGDSALYLCASGFRSGGEETQYFGPGTRLLVL.

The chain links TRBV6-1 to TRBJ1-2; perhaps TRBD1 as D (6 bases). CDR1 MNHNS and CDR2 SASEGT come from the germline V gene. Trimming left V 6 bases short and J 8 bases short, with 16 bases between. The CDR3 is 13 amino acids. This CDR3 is CASSEGVGQGYTF. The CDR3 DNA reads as TGTGCCAGCAGCGAGGGGGTCGGTCAAGGCTACACCTTC.

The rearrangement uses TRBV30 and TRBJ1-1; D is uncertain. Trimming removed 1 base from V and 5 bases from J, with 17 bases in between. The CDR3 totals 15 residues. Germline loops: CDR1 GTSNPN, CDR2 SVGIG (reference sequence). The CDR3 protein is CAWSAARSLWTEAFF. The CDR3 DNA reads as TGTGCCTGGAGTGCGGCGAGGTCCCTGTGGACTGAAGCTTTCTTT.

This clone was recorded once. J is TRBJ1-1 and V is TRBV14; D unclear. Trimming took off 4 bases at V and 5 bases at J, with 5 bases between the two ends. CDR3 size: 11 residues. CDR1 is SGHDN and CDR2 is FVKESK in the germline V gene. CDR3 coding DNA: TGTGCCAGCAGCCTCCGGACTGAAGCTTTCTTT. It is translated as CASSLRTEAFF.

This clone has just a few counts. The CDR3 here is CSPRIRETEKADTQYF. The CDR3 coding sequence is TGCAGCCCTCGAATAAGGGAGACGGAAAAAGCAGATACGCAGTATTTT. The rearrangement links TRBV29-1 to TRBJ2-3, with D possibly matching TRBD2 (5 bases). The CDR3 loop spans 16 amino acids. Trimming pared 8 bases from V and 4 bases from J, leaving 25 bases between. The germline V gene encodes CDR1 SQVTM and CDR2 ANQGSEA.

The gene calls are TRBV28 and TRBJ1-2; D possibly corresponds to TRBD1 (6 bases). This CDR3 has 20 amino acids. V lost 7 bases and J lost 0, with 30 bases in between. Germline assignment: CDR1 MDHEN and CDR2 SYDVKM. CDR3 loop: CASKLPQGVTLGASNYGYTF. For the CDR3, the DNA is TGTGCCAGCAAATTGCCACAGGGAGTCACCTTGGGGGCGTCTAACTATGGCTACACCTTC.

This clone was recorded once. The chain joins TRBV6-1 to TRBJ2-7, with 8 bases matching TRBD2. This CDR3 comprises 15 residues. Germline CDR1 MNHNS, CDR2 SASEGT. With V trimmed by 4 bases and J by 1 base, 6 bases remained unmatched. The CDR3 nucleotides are TGTGCCAGCAGTGTGCGGGGGGTGCTATCCTACGAGCAGTACTTC. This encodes CASSVRGVLSYEQYF.

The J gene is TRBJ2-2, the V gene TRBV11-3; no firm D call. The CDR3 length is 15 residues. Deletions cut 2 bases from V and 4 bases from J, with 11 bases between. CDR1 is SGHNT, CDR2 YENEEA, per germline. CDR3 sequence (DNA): TGTGCCAGCAGCTTATCCGGCCAGGCCACCGGGGAGCTGTTTTTT. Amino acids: CASSLSGQATGELFF.

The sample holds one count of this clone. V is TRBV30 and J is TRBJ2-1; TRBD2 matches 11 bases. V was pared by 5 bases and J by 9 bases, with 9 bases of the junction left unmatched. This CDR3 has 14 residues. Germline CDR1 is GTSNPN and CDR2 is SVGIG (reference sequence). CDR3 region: CAWGTELAGVEQFF. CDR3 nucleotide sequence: TGTGCCTGGGGGACGGAACTAGCGGGAGTTGAGCAGTTCTTC.

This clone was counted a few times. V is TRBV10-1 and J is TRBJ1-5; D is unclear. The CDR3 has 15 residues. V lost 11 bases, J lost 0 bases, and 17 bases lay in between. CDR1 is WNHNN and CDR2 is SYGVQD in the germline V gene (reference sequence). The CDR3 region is CAWLQSQYSNQPQHF. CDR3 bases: TGCGCCTGGTTACAGAGTCAATATAGCAATCAGCCCCAGCATTTT.

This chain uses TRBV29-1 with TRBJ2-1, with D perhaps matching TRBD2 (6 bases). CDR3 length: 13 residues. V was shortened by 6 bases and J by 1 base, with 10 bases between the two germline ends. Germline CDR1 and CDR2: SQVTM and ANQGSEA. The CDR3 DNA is TGCAGCGTCGGGGGACGTTCCTACAATGAGCAGTTCTTC. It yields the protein CSVGGRSYNEQFF.

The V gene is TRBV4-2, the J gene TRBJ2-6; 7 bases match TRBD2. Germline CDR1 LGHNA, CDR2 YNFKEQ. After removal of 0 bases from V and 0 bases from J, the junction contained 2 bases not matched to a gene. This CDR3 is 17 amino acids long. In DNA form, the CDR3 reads TGTGCCAGCAGCCAAGAGACTAGCCCCTCTGGGGCCAACGTCCTGACTTTC. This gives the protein CASSQETSPSGANVLTF.

As DNA, the CDR3 is TGTGCCAGCAGTTTAGGGGGACAGGGGATCAATGAGCAGTTCTTC. The encoded protein is CASSLGGQGINEQFF. The genes are TRBV28 and TRBJ2-1; 10 nucleotides line up with TRBD1. CDR1 is MDHEN and CDR2 is SYDVKM in the germline V gene. Trimming cost V 2 bases and J 6 bases; bases outside gene matches: 4. The CDR3 covers 15 residues.

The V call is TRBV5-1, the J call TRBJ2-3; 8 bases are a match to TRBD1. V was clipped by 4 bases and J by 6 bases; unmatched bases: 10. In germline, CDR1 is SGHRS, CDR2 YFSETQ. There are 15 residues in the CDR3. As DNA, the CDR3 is TGCGCCAGCAGCCTAGGACAGGGCGGAACGGATACGCAGTATTTT. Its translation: CASSLGQGGTDTQYF.

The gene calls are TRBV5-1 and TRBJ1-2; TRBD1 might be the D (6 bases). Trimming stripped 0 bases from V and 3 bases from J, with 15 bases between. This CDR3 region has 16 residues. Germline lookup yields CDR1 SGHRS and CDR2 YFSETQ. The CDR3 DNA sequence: TGCGCCAGCAGCTTGGCCGGCACAGGGTGGGACTATGGCTACACCTTC. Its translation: CASSLAGTGWDYGYTF.

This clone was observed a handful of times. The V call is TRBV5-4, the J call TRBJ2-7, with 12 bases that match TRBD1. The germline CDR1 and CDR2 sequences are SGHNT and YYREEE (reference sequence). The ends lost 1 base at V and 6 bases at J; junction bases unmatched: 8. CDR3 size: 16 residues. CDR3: CASSLWAGTGGVEQYF. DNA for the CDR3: TGTGCCAGCAGCTTGTGGGCCGGGACAGGGGGCGTCGAGCAGTACTTC.

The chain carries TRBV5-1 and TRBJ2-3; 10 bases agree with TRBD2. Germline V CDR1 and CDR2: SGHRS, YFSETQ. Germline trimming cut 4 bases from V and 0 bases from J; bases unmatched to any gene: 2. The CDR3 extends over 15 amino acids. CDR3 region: CASSQTSGSTDTQYF. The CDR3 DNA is TGCGCCAGCAGCCAGACTAGCGGGAGCACAGATACGCAGTATTTT.

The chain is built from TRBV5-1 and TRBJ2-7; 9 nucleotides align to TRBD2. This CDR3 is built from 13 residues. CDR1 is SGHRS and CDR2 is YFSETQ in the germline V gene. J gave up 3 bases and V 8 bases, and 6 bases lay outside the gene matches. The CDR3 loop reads CASGTSPHYEQYF. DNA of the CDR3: TGCGCCAGTGGGACTAGCCCTCACTACGAGCAGTACTTC.

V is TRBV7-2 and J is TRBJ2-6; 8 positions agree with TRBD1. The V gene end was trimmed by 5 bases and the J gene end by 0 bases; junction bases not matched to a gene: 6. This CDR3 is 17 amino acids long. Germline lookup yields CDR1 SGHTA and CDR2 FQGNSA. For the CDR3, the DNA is TGTGCCAGCAGCCTCAGGGGGCGGAACTCTGGGGCCAACGTCCTGACTTTC. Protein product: CASSLRGRNSGANVLTF.

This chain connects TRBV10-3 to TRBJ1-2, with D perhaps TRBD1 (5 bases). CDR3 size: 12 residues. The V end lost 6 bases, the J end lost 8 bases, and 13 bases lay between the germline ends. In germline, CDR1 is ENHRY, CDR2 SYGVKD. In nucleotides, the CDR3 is TGTGCCATCAGCAGGAGAAGGGGCGGCTACACCTTC. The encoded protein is CAISRRRGGYTF.

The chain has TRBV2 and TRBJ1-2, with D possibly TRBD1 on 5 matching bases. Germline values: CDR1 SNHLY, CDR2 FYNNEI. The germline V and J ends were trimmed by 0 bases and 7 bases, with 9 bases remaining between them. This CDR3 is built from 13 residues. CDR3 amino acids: CASSEAREGGYTF. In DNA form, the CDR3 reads TGTGCCAGCAGTGAAGCCAGGGAGGGTGGCTACACCTTC. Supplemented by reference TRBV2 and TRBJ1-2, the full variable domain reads EPEVTQTPSHQVTQMGQEVILRCVPISNHLYFYWYRQILGQKVEFLVSFYNNEISEKSEIFDDQFSVERPDGSNFTLKIRSTKLEDSAMYFCASSEAREGGYTFGSGTRLTVV.

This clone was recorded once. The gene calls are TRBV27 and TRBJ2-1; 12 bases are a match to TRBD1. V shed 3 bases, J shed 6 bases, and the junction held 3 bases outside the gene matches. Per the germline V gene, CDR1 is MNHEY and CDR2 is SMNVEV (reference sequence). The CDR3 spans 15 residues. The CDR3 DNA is TGTGCCAGCAGTTTCCGGGACAGGGGGCCCAATGAGCAGTTCTTC. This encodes CASSFRDRGPNEQFF.

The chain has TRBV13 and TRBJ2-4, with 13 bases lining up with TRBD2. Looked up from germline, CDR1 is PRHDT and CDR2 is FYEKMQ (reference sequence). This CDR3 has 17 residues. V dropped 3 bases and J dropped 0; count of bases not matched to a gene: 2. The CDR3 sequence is CASSFGTSGIAKNIQYF. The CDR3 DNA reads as TGTGCCAGCAGCTTCGGGACTAGCGGGATAGCCAAAAACATTCAGTACTTC.